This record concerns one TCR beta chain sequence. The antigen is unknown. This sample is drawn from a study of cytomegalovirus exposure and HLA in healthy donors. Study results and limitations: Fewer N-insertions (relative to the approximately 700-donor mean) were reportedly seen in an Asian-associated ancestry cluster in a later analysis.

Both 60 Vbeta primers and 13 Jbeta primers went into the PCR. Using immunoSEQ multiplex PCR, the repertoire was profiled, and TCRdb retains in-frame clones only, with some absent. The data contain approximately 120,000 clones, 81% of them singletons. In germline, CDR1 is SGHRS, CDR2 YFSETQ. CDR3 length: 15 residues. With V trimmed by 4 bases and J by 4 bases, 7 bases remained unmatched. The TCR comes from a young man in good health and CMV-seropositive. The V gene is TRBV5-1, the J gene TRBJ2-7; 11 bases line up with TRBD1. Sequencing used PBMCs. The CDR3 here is CASSISGTGGYEQYF. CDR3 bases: TGCGCCAGCAGCATATCCGGGACAGGGGGGTACGAGCAGTACTTC. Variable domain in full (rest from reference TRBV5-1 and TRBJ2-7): KAGVTQTPRYLIKTRGQQVTLSCSPISGHRSVSWYQQTPGQGLQFLFEYFSETQRNKGNFPGRFSGRQFSNSRSEMNVSTLELGDSALYLCASSISGTGGYEQYFGPGTRLTVT.